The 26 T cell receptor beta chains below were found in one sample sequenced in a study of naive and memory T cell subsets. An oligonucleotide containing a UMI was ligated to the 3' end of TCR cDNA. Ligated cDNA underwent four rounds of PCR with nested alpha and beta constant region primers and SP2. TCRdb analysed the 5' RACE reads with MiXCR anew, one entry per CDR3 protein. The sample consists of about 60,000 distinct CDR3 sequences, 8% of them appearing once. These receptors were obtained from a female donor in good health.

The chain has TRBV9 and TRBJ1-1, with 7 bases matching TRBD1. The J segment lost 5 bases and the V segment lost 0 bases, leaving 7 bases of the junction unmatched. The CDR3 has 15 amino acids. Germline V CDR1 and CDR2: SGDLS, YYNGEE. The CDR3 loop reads CASSVVEGAGTEAFF. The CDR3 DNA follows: TGTGCCAGCAGCGTAGTAGAGGGGGCAGGGACTGAAGCTTTCTTT.

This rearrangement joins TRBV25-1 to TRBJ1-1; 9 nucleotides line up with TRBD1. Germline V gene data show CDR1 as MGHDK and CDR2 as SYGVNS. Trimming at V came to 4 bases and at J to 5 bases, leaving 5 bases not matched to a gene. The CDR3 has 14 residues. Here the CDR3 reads CASSVDRGWTEAFF. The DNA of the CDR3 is TGTGCCAGCAGTGTAGACAGGGGGTGGACTGAAGCTTTCTTT.

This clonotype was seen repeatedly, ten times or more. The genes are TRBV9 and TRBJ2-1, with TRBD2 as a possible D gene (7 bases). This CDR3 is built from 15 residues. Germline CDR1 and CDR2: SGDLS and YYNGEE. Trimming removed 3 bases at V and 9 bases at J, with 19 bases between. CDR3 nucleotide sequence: TGTGCCAGCAGCGGACGGGGGGCAGGGACTGTTGAGCAGTTCTTC. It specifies CASSGRGAGTVEQFF.

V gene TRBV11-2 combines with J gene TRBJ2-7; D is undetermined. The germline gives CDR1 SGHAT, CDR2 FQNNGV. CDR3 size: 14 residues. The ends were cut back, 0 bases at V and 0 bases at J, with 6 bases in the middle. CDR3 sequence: CASSLEQSSYEQYF. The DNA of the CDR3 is TGTGCCAGCAGCTTAGAACAAAGCTCCTACGAGCAGTACTTC.

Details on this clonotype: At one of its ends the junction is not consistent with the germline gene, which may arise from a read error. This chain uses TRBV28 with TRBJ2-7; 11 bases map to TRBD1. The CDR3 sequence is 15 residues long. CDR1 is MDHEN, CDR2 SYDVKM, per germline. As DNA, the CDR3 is TGTGTCAGCAGCCTACCGGGACAGGGGGTCTACGAGCAGTACTTC. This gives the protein CVSSLPGQGVYEQYF.

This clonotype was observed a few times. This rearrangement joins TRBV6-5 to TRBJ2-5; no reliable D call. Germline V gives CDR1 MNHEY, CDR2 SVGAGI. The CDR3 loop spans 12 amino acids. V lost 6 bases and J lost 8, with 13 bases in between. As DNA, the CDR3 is TGTGCCAGCAGCCAACCGATTGGTACCCAGTACTTC. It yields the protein CASSQPIGTQYF.

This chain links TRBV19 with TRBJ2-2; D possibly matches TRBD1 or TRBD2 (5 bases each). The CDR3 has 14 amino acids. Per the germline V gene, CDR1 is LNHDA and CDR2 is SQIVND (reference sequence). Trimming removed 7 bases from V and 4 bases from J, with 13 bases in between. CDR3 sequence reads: CASTVGGVTGELFF. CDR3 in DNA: TGTGCCAGTACGGTTGGGGGAGTCACCGGGGAGCTGTTTTTT.

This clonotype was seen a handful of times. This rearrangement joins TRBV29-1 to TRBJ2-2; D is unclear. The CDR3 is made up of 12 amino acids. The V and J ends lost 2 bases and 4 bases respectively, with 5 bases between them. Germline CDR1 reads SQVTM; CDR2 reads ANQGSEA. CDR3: CSVEFGTGELFF. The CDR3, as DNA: TGCAGCGTTGAATTCGGCACCGGGGAGCTGTTTTTT.

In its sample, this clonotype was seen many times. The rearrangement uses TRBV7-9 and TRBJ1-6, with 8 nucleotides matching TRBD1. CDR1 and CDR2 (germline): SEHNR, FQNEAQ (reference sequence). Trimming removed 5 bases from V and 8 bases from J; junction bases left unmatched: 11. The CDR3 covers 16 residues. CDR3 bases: TGTGCCAGCAGCCCAACCGTCGGACAGGGTTATTCACCCCTCCACTTT. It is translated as CASSPTVGQGYSPLHF.

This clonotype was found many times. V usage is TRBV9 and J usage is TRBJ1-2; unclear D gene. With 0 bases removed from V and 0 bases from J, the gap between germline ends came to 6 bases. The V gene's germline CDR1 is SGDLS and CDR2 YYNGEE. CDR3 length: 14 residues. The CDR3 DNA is TGTGCCAGCAGCGTAGGCCAAGCTAACTATGGCTACACCTTC. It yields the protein CASSVGQANYGYTF.

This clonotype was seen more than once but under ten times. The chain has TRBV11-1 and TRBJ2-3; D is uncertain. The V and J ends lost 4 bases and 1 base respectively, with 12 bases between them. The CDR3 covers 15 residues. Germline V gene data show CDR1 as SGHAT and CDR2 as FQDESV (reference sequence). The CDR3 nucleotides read TGTGCCAGCAGCTCCCCCCTGGACGGCACAGATACGCAGTATTTT. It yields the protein CASSSPLDGTDTQYF.

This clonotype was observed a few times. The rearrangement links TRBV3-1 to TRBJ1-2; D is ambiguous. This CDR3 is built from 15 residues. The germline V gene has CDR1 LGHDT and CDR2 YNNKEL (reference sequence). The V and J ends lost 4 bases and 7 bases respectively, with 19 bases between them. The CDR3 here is CASSPQRLDVSGYTF. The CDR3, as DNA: TGTGCCAGCAGCCCCCAAAGACTCGATGTGTCTGGCTACACCTTC.

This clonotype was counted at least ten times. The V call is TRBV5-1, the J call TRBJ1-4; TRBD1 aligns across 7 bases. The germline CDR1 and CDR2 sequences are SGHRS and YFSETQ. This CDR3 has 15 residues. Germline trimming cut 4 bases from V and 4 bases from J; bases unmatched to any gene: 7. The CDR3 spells CASSLLGTVNEKLFF. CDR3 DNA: TGCGCCAGCAGCCTGTTAGGGACAGTTAATGAAAAACTGTTTTTT.

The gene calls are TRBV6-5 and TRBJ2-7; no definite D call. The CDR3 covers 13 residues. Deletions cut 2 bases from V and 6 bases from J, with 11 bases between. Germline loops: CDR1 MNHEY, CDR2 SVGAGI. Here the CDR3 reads CASSYLGFSEQYF. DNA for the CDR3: TGTGCCAGCAGTTACCTCGGTTTTAGCGAGCAGTACTTC.

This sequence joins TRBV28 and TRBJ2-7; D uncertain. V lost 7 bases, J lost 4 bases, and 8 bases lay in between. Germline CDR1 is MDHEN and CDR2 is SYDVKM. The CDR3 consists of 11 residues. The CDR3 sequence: CASNIRYEQYF. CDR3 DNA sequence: TGTGCCAGCAATATCCGTTACGAGCAGTACTTC.

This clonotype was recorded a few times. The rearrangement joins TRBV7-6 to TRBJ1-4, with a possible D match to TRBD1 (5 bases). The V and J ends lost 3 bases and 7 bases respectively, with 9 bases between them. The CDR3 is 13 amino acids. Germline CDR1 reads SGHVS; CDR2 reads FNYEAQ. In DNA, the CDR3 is TGTGCCAGCAGCTTGGGACTAAGTGAAAAACTGTTTTTT. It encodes CASSLGLSEKLFF.

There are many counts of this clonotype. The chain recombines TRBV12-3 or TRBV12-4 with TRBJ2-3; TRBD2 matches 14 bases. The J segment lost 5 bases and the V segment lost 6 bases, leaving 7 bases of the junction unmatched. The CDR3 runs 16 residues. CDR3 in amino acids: CASSRLAGGPGDTQYF. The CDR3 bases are TGTGCCAGCAGCCGACTAGCGGGAGGGCCTGGAGATACGCAGTATTTT.

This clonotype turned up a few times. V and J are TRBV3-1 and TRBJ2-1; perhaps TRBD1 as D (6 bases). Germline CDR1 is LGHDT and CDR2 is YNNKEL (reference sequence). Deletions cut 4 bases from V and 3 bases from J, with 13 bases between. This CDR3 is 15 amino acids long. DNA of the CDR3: TGTGCCAGCAGCCCCAGGGACACCTACTACAATGAGCAGTTCTTC. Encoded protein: CASSPRDTYYNEQFF.

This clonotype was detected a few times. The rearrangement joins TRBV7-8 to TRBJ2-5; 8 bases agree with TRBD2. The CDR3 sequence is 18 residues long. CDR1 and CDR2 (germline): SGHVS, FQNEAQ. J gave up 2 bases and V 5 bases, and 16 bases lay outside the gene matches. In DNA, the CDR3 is TGTGCCAGCAGCGCCGTTCCGACAGGCGGGGGGTGGCAAGAGACCCAGTACTTC. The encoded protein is CASSAVPTGGGWQETQYF. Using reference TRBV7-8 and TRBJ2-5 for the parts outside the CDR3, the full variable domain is GAGVSQSPRYKVAKRGQDVALRCDPISGHVSLFWYQQALGQGPEFLTYFQNEAQLDKSGLPSDRFFAERPEGSVSTLKIQRTQQEDSAVYLCASSAVPTGGGWQETQYFGPGTRLLVL.

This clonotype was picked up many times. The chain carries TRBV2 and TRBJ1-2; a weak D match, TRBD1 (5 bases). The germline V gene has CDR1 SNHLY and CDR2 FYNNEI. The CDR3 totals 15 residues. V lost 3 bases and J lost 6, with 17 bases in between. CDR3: CASSDLSGIPDGYTF. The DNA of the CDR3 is TGTGCCAGCAGTGATTTGTCAGGGATCCCCGATGGCTACACCTTC.

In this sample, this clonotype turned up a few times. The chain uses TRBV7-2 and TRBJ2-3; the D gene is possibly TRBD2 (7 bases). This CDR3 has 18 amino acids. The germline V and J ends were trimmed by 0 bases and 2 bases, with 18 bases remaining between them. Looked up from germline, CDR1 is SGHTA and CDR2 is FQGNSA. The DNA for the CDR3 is TGTGCCAGCAGCTTAGCCTATAGCGGAGGGGGGGCCACAGATACGCAGTATTTT. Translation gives CASSLAYSGGGATDTQYF. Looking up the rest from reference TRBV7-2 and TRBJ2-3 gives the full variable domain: GAGVSQSPSNKVTEKGKDVELRCDPISGHTALYWYRQSLGQGLEFLIYFQGNSAPDKSGLPSDRFSAERTGGSVSTLTIQRTQQEDSAVYLCASSLAYSGGGATDTQYFGPGTRLTVL.

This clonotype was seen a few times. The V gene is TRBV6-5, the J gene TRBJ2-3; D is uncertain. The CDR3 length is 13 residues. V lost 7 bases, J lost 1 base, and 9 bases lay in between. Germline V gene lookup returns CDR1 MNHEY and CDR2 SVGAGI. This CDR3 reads CASTMPGTDTQYF. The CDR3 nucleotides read TGTGCCAGCACCATGCCGGGCACAGATACGCAGTATTTT.

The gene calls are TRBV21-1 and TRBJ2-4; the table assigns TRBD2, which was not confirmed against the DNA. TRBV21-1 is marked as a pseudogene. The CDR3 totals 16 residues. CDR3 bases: TGTGCCAGCAGCAAAGCGGAAGCGGGGGGGCCAGACATTCAGTACTTC. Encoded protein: CASSKAEAGGPDIQYF.

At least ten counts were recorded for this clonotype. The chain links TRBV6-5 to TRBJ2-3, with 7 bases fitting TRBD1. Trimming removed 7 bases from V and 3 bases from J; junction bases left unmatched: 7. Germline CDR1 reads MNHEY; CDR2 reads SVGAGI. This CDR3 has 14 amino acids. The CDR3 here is CASTETGQTDTQYF. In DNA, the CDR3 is TGTGCCAGCACCGAGACAGGGCAGACAGATACGCAGTATTTT.

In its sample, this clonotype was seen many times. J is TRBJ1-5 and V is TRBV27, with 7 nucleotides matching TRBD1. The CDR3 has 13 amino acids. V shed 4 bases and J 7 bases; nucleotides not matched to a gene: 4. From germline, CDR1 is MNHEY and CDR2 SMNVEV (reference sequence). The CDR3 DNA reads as TGTGCCAGCAGTTCACAGGGGCGGCAGCCCCAGCATTTT. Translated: CASSSQGRQPQHF.

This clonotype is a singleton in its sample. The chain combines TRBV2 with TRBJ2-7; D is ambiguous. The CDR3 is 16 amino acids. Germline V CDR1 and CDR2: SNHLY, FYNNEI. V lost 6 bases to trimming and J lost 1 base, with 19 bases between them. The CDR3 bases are TGTGCCAGCAGCCTCCATGTAGGGTCCCGATCCTACGAGCAGTACTTC. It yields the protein CASSLHVGSRSYEQYF.